The TCR beta chain described here comes from a study of cytomegalovirus exposure and HLA in healthy donors (dated by TCRdb to 2015 to 2018). About the investigation overall: According to an earlier analysis of 450 to 650 of the donors, 200 million or so T cells yielded roughly 110 million unique TCR beta sequences and about 280 Gb of sequence data. Approximately 310 gigabases of sequencing data and tens of millions of unique TCR sequences were included in an early release covering 500 to 750 HLA-typed donors. Among the roughly 390 genotyped donors, approximately 81% belonged to the genetic ancestry cluster associated with self-reported Caucasian donors. The study aimed to test whether cataloging public T cell receptors could reveal signatures of past pathogen exposure. The T cell repertoires of several hundred subjects were profiled by immunosequencing and related to cytomegalovirus serostatus. In addition to the first cohort of 650 to 750 subjects, a separate validation cohort of approximately 120 different subjects was used. To predict cytomegalovirus infection status, the study brought together high-throughput TCR immunosequencing, statistical association of individual TCRs with disease status, and machine learning. A later analysis re-examined previously published TCR beta repertoires from more than 650 donors and added high-resolution HLA genotyping to investigate patterns of TCR occurrence. The later analysis used no new phenotypic data to find candidate immune exposures, relying instead on TCR beta sequences and their occurrence across donors. An earlier analysis of several hundred of the donors applied high-throughput TCR beta sequencing to assess whether each TCR beta V gene segment acted as functional or pseudogenic. Donor age, sex, ethnicity and CMV serostatus were compiled alongside the repertoire data. A later genetic analysis used genome-wide SNP genotypes for 398 of the 666 donors, treating that subset as a discovery cohort. All discovery cohort repertoires had been generated using a single sequencing platform. Class I and class II HLA loci were covered by the typing at four-digit resolution. The number of typed donors differed by locus: about 620-630 for A, B, C, DRB1 and DQB1; approximately 520 for DQA1; approximately 600 for DPA1; and roughly 490 for DPB1. Because of strong linkage in the cohort, roughly five DR-DQ haplotypes were treated as single units for association and clustering. Among 300 to 500 genotyped donors of the cohort, an average of roughly 230,000 unique TCR beta nucleotide sequences was sequenced per donor, of which 15% to 20% were non-productive. Results and caveats for the whole study, not just this receptor: The cohort was sequenced for TCR beta chains only, and without alpha or paired-chain data the features that could be detected were limited. Several of the top co-occurrence clusters appeared to be linked to parvovirus B19, influenza, CMV and Epstein-Barr virus, according to a later analysis. A further reported finding was that TCR beta sequences accurately predicted the HLA-A and HLA-B alleles for most subjects in the first cohort. An association between a missense DCLRE1C variant and V-gene and J-gene trimming of TCR beta chains was found in a later genetic analysis and replicated in an independent cohort. The only immune exposure information available for the cohort was CMV serostatus. HLA typing was unavailable for some donors at each locus, so association tests used only the typed subset. The sequencing pipeline was judged likely to have produced a cluster of highly shared sequence variants as a technical artifact. In a later analysis, TCR association rates were found to vary across HLA loci, with the most associated TCRs seen for DRB1 alleles and the fewest for HLA-C alleles. Linkage disequilibrium might explain the correlated functional status among segregating V segments, but an unknown experimental factor could not be ruled out. In a later analysis, most CMV-associated TCR beta chains were found to appear HLA-restricted, with HLA associations seemingly driven largely by CMV exposure. In vitro tests confirmed that a few of the cytomegalovirus-associated TCR beta chains recognize cytomegalovirus antigens. A later analysis found that HLA-associated TCR beta chains were more clonally expanded and had lower generation probabilities than equally common non-associated chains. Specific HLA alleles were associated with around 18,000 TCR beta sequences at a false discovery rate of 0.05 in a later analysis. Roughly uniform sequencing depth across donors was assumed in presence/absence analyses, although this assumption may not hold. A later genetic analysis reported fewer N-insertions in productive TCRs among donors in an Asian-associated ancestry cluster than the roughly 620-donor mean. The authors suggested that the approach could potentially be extended to other disease states and immunological phenotypes. Strong co-occurrence of HLA alleles, especially DR and DQ, made assigning TCR associations to individual alleles difficult. A total of about 150 TCR beta chains were listed by the study as associated with cytomegalovirus. Because counts were too low, about 17 rarely observed V segments, including chromosome 9 orphons, were excluded from the earlier analysis of 587 of the donors. Broadly in line with IMGT annotations, most TCR beta V segments showed up in productive rearrangements about 90% or about 30% of the time in an earlier analysis of 450 to 750 of the donors. Most TCR sequences were seen in very few donors, while some public TCRs were found in many individuals. Some IMGT-functional V segments, including TRBV6-2 and TRBV6-3, could not be distinguished by the 87-base-pair reads and were therefore excluded. In both the original and validation cohorts, the classifier was reported to diagnose cytomegalovirus status with high specificity and sensitivity.

The cohort was made up of around 720 healthy bone marrow donors. At the time of sampling, every cohort member was nominally healthy, though immune exposures that went unrecorded were likely present. The donor was CMV seronegative and was included in the group of a few hundred seronegative cohort members. A peripheral blood sample was provided by each donor, and peripheral blood mononuclear cells were used for TCR beta sequencing. Genomic DNA extraction from the blood cell samples was performed with the Qiagen DNeasy Blood Extraction Kit. Trimming accounts for 4 bases at V and 4 bases at J, while the number of junction bases matched to no gene is 9. CDR1 and CDR2, per the germline V gene, are ENHRY and SYGVKD. The CDR3 measures 16 amino acids from cysteine to phenylalanine. The CDR3 DNA has 48 bases and is translated from base 1. Library preparation was by the immunoSEQ multiplex PCR assay. A mixture of 60 forward primers for TCR Vbeta segments and 13 reverse primers for TCR Jbeta segments was used in the multiplex PCR. Amplification of the CDR3 region of rearranged TCR beta genes was performed with a multiplex PCR assay on genomic DNA. Amplified TCR beta libraries were sequenced as 87-base-pair reads on the Illumina HiSeq System. Under the source paper's analysis protocol: A later analysis tallied about 77 million unique TCR beta chains across the 700 or so repertoires, and around 10 million of those chains were shared by two or more donors. Raw reads were error-corrected and collapsed into unique sequences by a nearest-neighbor algorithm in which closely related sequences were merged to remove PCR and sequencing errors. Alignment of CDR3 sequences to IMGT reference sequences was used to assign V, D and J gene segments. For a sequence to be retained, a match of at least six nucleotides was required to both a V gene segment and a J gene segment. A rearrangement was called productive if the CDR3 had no stop codons and remained in frame with V and J, and every other rearrangement was called non-productive. CDR3 was defined according to IMGT convention as the region running from the second conserved V-encoded cysteine to the conserved J-encoded phenylalanine. Sequences without an unambiguous match to a single V gene segment were excluded from the earlier analysis of about 640 of the donors. In an earlier analysis of 450 to 700 of the donors, V segments were called functional above 56.7% productive rearrangements and were called segregating when the between-donor standard deviation exceeded 5%. A statistical classification framework was built for diagnosing cytomegalovirus status from the catalog of TCR beta chain sequences. In a later analysis, TCR nucleotide sequences were compared against IMGT/GENE-DB human TR gene sequences so that V and J genes could be assigned. Using the TCRdist pipeline, a later analysis assigned CDR3 sequences along with most-parsimonious VDJ recombination scenarios. In a later analysis, each TCR beta chain was defined by its CDR3 amino acid sequence together with its V-gene family, and reads without a unique V-gene family were excluded. As a way to deal with suspected cross-contamination and a sequencing artifact, a later analysis dropped 450 to 700 nucleotide sequences that were highly shared and had low generation probability. For each public chain, a later analysis derived a clonal expansion index from normalized ranks of inferred template counts within each repertoire. In a later analysis, generation probabilities were computed with a VDJ recombination model fitted to out-of-frame rearrangements, and the resulting probabilities were checked against IGoR. A later analysis scored TCR-TCR, TCR-HLA and TCR-CMV co-occurrence with hypergeometric tests, applying a repertoire-size bias correction to TCR pairs. A later analysis estimated false discovery rates by permuting HLA or CMV assignments 20 times. In a later analysis, co-occurring TCRs were grouped using DBSCAN, and TCRdist sequence similarity was added for clustering within HLA-allele-positive subsets. Co-occurrence clustering excluded repertoires with fewer than 30,000 or more than 120,000 public chains, plus five with anomalous nucleotide sharing. Drawn from immuneACCESS, this table holds only the in-frame rearrangements with V and J called that TCRdb kept. Clones are partly lost; checked studies trace under half to an unresolved V gene and leave the rest unexplained. V and J calls plus clone size are reproduced from that table; the DNA served to infer D and trimming. The sample yields about 140,000 clones; roughly 73% were counted once. Together, the top ten hold 3.3% of the sample.

This clone was recorded a few times. Its antigen specificity is not known. No qualities accompany the bases; no much larger clone lies one base away. The rearranged chain carries TRBV10-3 and TRBJ2-1, with 8 junctional bases fitting TRBD1. Material: PBMCs. This sequence was found in a man in his forties or fifties in good health and CMV-seronegative. The CDR3 has the sequence CAISGGQGATYNEQFF. The nucleotides are TGTGCCATCAGTGGCGGGCAGGGGGCAACATACAATGAGCAGTTCTTC.